Shown below are 27 T cell receptor beta chains from a single sample sequenced in a study of blood T cell repertoires in COVID-19. Method: immunoSEQ multiplex PCR; TCRdb's copy keeps in-frame clones and lacks some. Of 250,000 or so clones listed, more than 75% were seen once; the top ten hold about 1.6%. The sequenced sample consisted of peripheral blood. The receptors derive from a woman aged 40-49 years who had recovered from COVID-19.

V is TRBV30 and J is TRBJ1-3, with D unclear. Germline values: CDR1 GTSNPN, CDR2 SVGIG (reference sequence). V lost 0 bases and J 2 bases, leaving 8 bases between the germline ends. The length of the CDR3 is 14 residues. As DNA, the CDR3 is TGTGCCTGGAGTGTCGGGTTCACTGGAAACACCATATATTTT. Its translation: CAWSVGFTGNTIYF.

The rearrangement links TRBV7-9 to TRBJ2-1; D might be TRBD2 (6 bases). Looked up from germline, CDR1 is SEHNR and CDR2 is FQNEAQ (reference sequence). This CDR3 region has 17 residues. V lost 3 bases, J lost 4 bases, and 19 bases lay in between. Written as DNA, the CDR3 is TGTGCCAGCAGCTTGGGATGGGGTCAAGGACTATACAATGAGCAGTTCTTC. Residues: CASSLGWGQGLYNEQFF. Drawing the rest from reference TRBV7-9 and TRBJ2-1, the complete variable domain is DTGVSQNPRHKITKRGQNVTFRCDPISEHNRLYWYRQTLGQGPEFLTYFQNEAQLEKSRLLSDRFSAERPKGSFSTLEIQRTEQGDSAMYLCASSLGWGQGLYNEQFFGPGTRLTVL.

A single count supports this clone. The V and J genes are TRBV5-1 and TRBJ1-1, with a tentative D call TRBD1 (6 bases). Germline V lookup: CDR1 SGHRS, CDR2 YFSETQ. V lost 5 bases and J 4 bases, leaving 18 bases between the germline ends. The CDR3 runs to 15 residues. CDR3 residues: CASRELREGGTEAFF. CDR3 DNA sequence: TGCGCCAGCAGAGAGCTCCGGGAGGGGGGCACTGAAGCTTTCTTT.

The table lists this clone with a count of one. The chain uses TRBV6-5 and TRBJ1-4, with D maybe TRBD1 (5 bases). CDR3 length: 14 residues. Trimming took 6 bases from V and 7 from J, leaving 15 bases between them. Per germline, CDR1 MNHEY and CDR2 SVGAGI. The CDR3 DNA sequence: TGTGCCAGCAGCCGAAGATCAAGGGGTGAAAAACTGTTTTTT. This codes for CASSRRSRGEKLFF.

This chain uses TRBV7-9 with TRBJ1-1, with D perhaps matching TRBD1 (5 bases). The CDR3 runs to 11 residues. V lost 5 bases to trimming and J lost 7 bases, with 8 bases between them. The germline V gene has CDR1 SEHNR and CDR2 FQNEAQ (reference sequence). CDR3 bases: TGTGCCAGCAGCGGACAATTTGAAGCTTTCTTT. It encodes CASSGQFEAFF.

The chain employs TRBV6-1 and TRBJ1-5, with TRBD1 matching over 8 bases. Losses at the gene ends were 1 base for V and 0 bases for J; bases not matched to a gene: 5. The CDR3 runs to 17 residues. Germline-derived CDR1 and CDR2 are MNHNS and SASEGT. The CDR3 nucleotides read TGTGCCAGCAGTGAAGGGACAGGGAGATATAGCAATCAGCCCCAGCATTTT. Amino acid sequence: CASSEGTGRYSNQPQHF.

This rearrangement joins TRBV9 to TRBJ2-2, with D possibly being TRBD1 (6 bases). V was trimmed by 4 bases and J by 0 bases, leaving 10 bases between them. The CDR3 has 15 amino acids. CDR1 and CDR2 (germline): SGDLS, YYNGEE. The CDR3 is CASSFRGPNTGELFF. The CDR3 DNA is TGTGCCAGCAGCTTCAGGGGACCGAACACCGGGGAGCTGTTTTTT. Full variable domain (rest looked up from reference TRBV9 and TRBJ2-2): DSGVTQTPKHLITATGQRVTLRCSPRSGDLSVYWYQQSLDQGLQFLIQYYNGEERAKGNILERFSAQQFPDLHSELNLSSLELGDSALYFCASSFRGPNTGELFFGEGSRLTVL.

This clone was seen only once. The V gene is TRBV25-1, the J gene TRBJ1-1; D gene ambiguous. Germline V lookup: CDR1 MGHDK, CDR2 SYGVNS. The ends were cut back, 2 bases at V and 1 base at J, with 2 bases in the middle. The CDR3 spans 12 residues. CDR3 coding DNA: TGTGCCAGCAGTGAACGGAACACTGAAGCTTTCTTT. It specifies CASSERNTEAFF.

CDR3 in amino acids: CASSSRGRGYGYTF. CDR3 coding DNA: TGTGCCAGTAGTAGCAGGGGGCGAGGCTATGGCTACACCTTC. The V gene is TRBV19, the J gene TRBJ1-2; TRBD1 aligns across 8 bases. Trimming cost V 4 bases and J 4 bases; bases outside gene matches: 5. The CDR3 is 14 residues long. Germline V gives CDR1 LNHDA, CDR2 SQIVND (reference sequence).

The chain combines TRBV9 with TRBJ1-2, with 8 nucleotides matching TRBD1. Germline V CDR1 and CDR2: SGDLS, YYNGEE. This CDR3 is 13 amino acids long. V lost 4 bases and J lost 7; bases outside the gene matches: 6. The CDR3 spells CASSPRGLGGYTF. The CDR3 coding sequence is TGTGCCAGCAGCCCCAGGGGGCTCGGTGGCTACACCTTC.

The chain links TRBV19 to TRBJ1-6; D is uncertain. V gave up 3 bases and J gave up 9 bases, with 6 bases separating them. This CDR3 comprises 12 residues. The V gene's germline CDR1 is LNHDA and CDR2 SQIVND (reference sequence). The DNA for the CDR3 is TGTGCCAGTAGTATTGAGGGTTCACCCCTCCACTTT. It yields the protein CASSIEGSPLHF. Filled out from reference TRBV19 and TRBJ1-6, the complete variable domain reads DGGITQSPKYLFRKEGQNVTLSCEQNLNHDAMYWYRQDPGQGLRLIYYSQIVNDFQKGDIAEGYSVSREKKESFPLTVTSAQKNPTAFYLCASSIEGSPLHFGNGTRLTVT.

The genes are TRBV2 and TRBJ2-3, with 10 positions matching TRBD2. CDR3 length: 15 amino acids. The V and J ends lost 3 bases and 8 bases, in that order; junction bases with no gene match: 8. The germline V gene encodes CDR1 SNHLY and CDR2 FYNNEI. CDR3 nucleotides: TGTGCCAGCAGTGAGCCCCCTAGCGGGGGCGGTACGCAGTATTTT. Residues: CASSEPPSGGGTQYF.

This chain links TRBV12-3 or TRBV12-4 with TRBJ1-2; D unresolved. Trimming took 3 bases from V and 4 from J, leaving 3 bases between them. The length of the CDR3 is 11 residues. In DNA, the CDR3 is TGTGCCAGCAGTTTCGGCTATGGCTACACCTTC. It is translated as CASSFGYGYTF.

The V gene is TRBV30, the J gene TRBJ2-3; 8 nucleotides match TRBD2. Germline V gene data show CDR1 as GTSNPN and CDR2 as SVGIG (reference sequence). This CDR3 is built from 12 residues. V gave up 4 bases and J gave up 10 bases; unmatched junction bases: 7. CDR3 DNA: TGTGCCTGGATTACCTTAGCGGGGTCGCAGTATTTT. Protein: CAWITLAGSQYF.

The chain uses TRBV27 and TRBJ1-5; D is undetermined. The V and J ends lost 5 bases and 7 bases respectively, with 15 bases between them. The CDR3 sequence is 14 residues long. Looked up from germline, CDR1 is MNHEY and CDR2 is SMNVEV (reference sequence). The CDR3 bases are TGTGCCAGCAGTCCGTCCTTGGGCGCGCAGCCCCAGCATTTT. This encodes CASSPSLGAQPQHF.

The chain recombines TRBV7-9 with TRBJ1-4; D perhaps matches TRBD1 (5 bases). This CDR3 has 15 amino acids. The V gene's germline CDR1 is SEHNR and CDR2 FQNEAQ (reference sequence). Trimming removed 2 bases from V and 3 bases from J, with 10 bases in between. The CDR3 sequence is CASSLFAGPNEKLFF. CDR3 nucleotides: TGTGCCAGCAGCTTATTCGCAGGGCCTAATGAAAAACTGTTTTTT.

The genes are TRBV2 and TRBJ2-7; D is ambiguous. The CDR3 loop spans 13 amino acids. With 5 bases removed from V and 2 bases from J, the gap between germline ends came to 10 bases. Germline values: CDR1 SNHLY, CDR2 FYNNEI. DNA of the CDR3: TGTGCCAGCAGTAGAGACACAGCCTACGAGCAGTACTTC. Translating gives CASSRDTAYEQYF.

The chain couples TRBV5-1 to TRBJ1-1; the match to TRBD1 covers 7 bases. CDR1 and CDR2 (germline): SGHRS, YFSETQ. This CDR3 is built from 15 residues. V shed 4 bases and J 1 base; nucleotides not matched to a gene: 7. CDR3 coding DNA: TGCGCCAGCAGCCTCAACAGGGGAACGAACACTGAAGCTTTCTTT. Encoded protein: CASSLNRGTNTEAFF.

The chain employs TRBV2 and TRBJ2-2, with no clear D. The V end was cut by 4 bases, the J end by 1 base, with 4 bases between. Germline lookup yields CDR1 SNHLY and CDR2 FYNNEI. CDR3 length equals 13 residues. CDR3 residues: CASSAKNTGELFF. CDR3 coding DNA: TGTGCCAGCAGTGCAAAGAACACCGGGGAGCTGTTTTTT.

This clone was observed a few times. The CDR3 loop reads CASTLESTTGRGNTIYF. In DNA, the CDR3 is TGCGCCAGCACCCTAGAGTCGACTACAGGGCGTGGAAACACCATATATTTT. The chain couples TRBV10-1 to TRBJ1-3, with D perhaps TRBD1 (6 bases). The CDR3 has 17 amino acids. Germline lookup yields CDR1 WNHNN and CDR2 SYGVQD (reference sequence). With 7 bases removed from V and 3 bases from J, the gap between germline ends came to 22 bases.

The chain employs TRBV18 and TRBJ2-2, with a weak D call TRBD1 (5 bases). Germline V lookup: CDR1 KGHSH, CDR2 LQKENI. With 1 base removed from V and 5 bases from J, the gap between germline ends came to 11 bases. The CDR3 is 15 residues long. Written as DNA, the CDR3 is TGTGCCAGCTCACCACGGGGCAGTAGGACCGGGGAGCTGTTTTTT. Its translation is CASSPRGSRTGELFF. The full variable domain, its missing parts supplied by reference TRBV18 and TRBJ2-2, is NAGVMQNPRHLVRRRGQEARLRCSPMKGHSHVYWYRQLPEEGLKFMVYLQKENIIDESGMPKERFSAEFPKEGPSILRIQQVVRGDSAAYFCASSPRGSRTGELFFGEGSRLTVL.

The chain has TRBV10-3 and TRBJ2-7; maybe TRBD1 (6 bases). Germline-derived CDR1 and CDR2 are ENHRY and SYGVKD. The CDR3 is made up of 13 amino acids. V shed 4 bases and J shed 2 bases, with 9 bases lying between them. The CDR3 DNA reads TGTGCCATCAGTGCCAGGGGTACCTACGAGCAGTACTTC. This translates into CAISARGTYEQYF.

This clone occurred a few times. This CDR3 reads CASSQEHGRNGYTF. CDR3 nucleotide sequence: TGCGCCAGCAGCCAAGAACACGGGAGGAATGGCTACACCTTC. The J gene is TRBJ1-2, the V gene TRBV4-3; D remains ambiguous. Trimming removed 0 bases from V and 6 bases from J, with 11 bases in between. The CDR3 extends over 14 amino acids. Germline V gives CDR1 LGHNA, CDR2 YSLEER.

This clone is a singleton in its sample. V and J are TRBV11-3 and TRBJ2-2; D possibly corresponds to TRBD2 (5 bases). Germline V CDR1 and CDR2: SGHNT, YENEEA. This CDR3 is built from 13 residues. V shed 5 bases and J shed 5 bases, with 9 bases lying between them. CDR3: CASSPSGTGELFF. The CDR3 DNA follows: TGTGCCAGCAGCCCTTCGGGGACCGGGGAGCTGTTTTTT.

This chain links TRBV9 with TRBJ2-2; D gene ambiguous. The CDR3 extends over 12 amino acids. Germline V gene sequence: CDR1 SGDLS, CDR2 YYNGEE. The V end was cut by 4 bases, the J end by 5 bases, with 6 bases between. The CDR3 DNA follows: TGTGCCAGCAGCATTCTGACCGGGGAGCTGTTTTTT. It translates to CASSILTGELFF.

The chain joins TRBV19 to TRBJ2-1; 7 bases are shared with TRBD2. Germline V gene sequence: CDR1 LNHDA, CDR2 SQIVND (reference sequence). J gave up 0 bases and V 7 bases, and 9 bases lay outside the gene matches. The CDR3 contains 16 residues. For the CDR3, the DNA is TGTGCCAGTATGGGGGAGGGGATCAGCTCCTACAATGAGCAGTTCTTC. Protein product: CASMGEGISSYNEQFF.

The rearrangement uses TRBV5-4 and TRBJ2-1; unclear D gene. Germline CDR1 and CDR2: SGHNT and YYREEE (reference sequence). Between the trimmed V and J ends, which lost 0 bases and 7 bases, there was a span of 8 bases. The CDR3 is made up of 13 amino acids. CDR3 loop: CASSLAWRNEQFF. The CDR3 nucleotides are TGTGCCAGCAGCTTGGCCTGGCGGAATGAGCAGTTCTTC.